Listed here are 17 T cell receptor beta chains from one sample, sequenced in a study of regulatory T cells in long-lasting Graves disease. Construction of TCR beta libraries relied on iRepertoire HTBI primers and on Arm-PCR targeting CDR3 regions. In TCRdb, the multiplex PCR reads were re-called with MiXCR into one record per CDR3 protein. The table shows some 280,000 distinct CDR3 sequences, with under 25% occurring only once. As for time point: persistent/refractory GD, antithyroid drugs over 5 years with positive TRAb. After RNA was extracted from PBMCs, the TCR library was made from it. The sequencing here drew on peripheral blood mononuclear cells (PBMCs), taken when the disease was refractory, from a patient treated with antithyroid drugs. Source of these receptors: a female donor with Graves disease.

V and J are TRBV24-1 and TRBJ2-2; D is perhaps TRBD1 or TRBD2 (6 bases each). CDR3 length: 17 residues. Trimming cost V 0 bases and J 3 bases, with 13 bases left between them. Germline V gene data show CDR1 as KGHDR and CDR2 as SFDVKD. The CDR3 region has the DNA TGTGCCACCAGTGATTTGATGGGGGGCCCGTACACCGGGGAGCTGTTTTTT. Its protein product is CATSDLMGGPYTGELFF.

The V gene is TRBV5-4, the J gene TRBJ1-5; D is unclear. CDR1 and CDR2 from the germline V gene are SGHNT and YYREEE (reference sequence). The CDR3 has 14 residues. Between the trimmed V and J ends, which lost 1 base and 5 bases, there was a span of 10 bases. The CDR3 sequence: CASSLSQVHQPQHF. The CDR3 nucleotides read TGTGCCAGCAGCTTGAGCCAGGTCCATCAGCCCCAGCATTTT.

This clonotype was found many times. The CDR3 DNA reads as TGTGCCAGCAGTTACGGGACAGGGGGCGATCAGCCCCAGCATTTT. Translation gives CASSYGTGGDQPQHF. The J gene is TRBJ1-5, the V gene TRBV28; 12 bases match TRBD1. Germline V gene sequence: CDR1 MDHEN, CDR2 SYDVKM. With V trimmed by 4 bases and J by 5 bases, 3 bases remained unmatched. CDR3 size: 15 residues.

This clonotype was picked up many times. V and J are TRBV12-3 or TRBV12-4 and TRBJ1-2; TRBD1 aligns across 7 bases. The CDR3 extends over 13 amino acids. Trimming removed 7 bases from V and 4 bases from J; junction bases left unmatched: 6. DNA of the CDR3: TGTGCCAGCACCCGGGACAGTCTCTATGGCTACACCTTC. It codes for CASTRDSLYGYTF.

The CDR3 nucleotides read TGTGCCAGCAGCTTTGACAGGGACACCGGGGAGCTGTTTTTT. Its protein product is CASSFDRDTGELFF. This chain joins TRBV9 and TRBJ2-2; 7 bases line up with TRBD1. The ends lost 4 bases at V and 3 bases at J; junction bases unmatched: 3. The CDR3 contains 14 residues. Germline CDR1 reads SGDLS; CDR2 reads YYNGEE.

The J gene is TRBJ1-5, the V gene TRBV5-1; 8 bases agree with TRBD1. Germline values: CDR1 SGHRS, CDR2 YFSETQ. Trimming removed 4 bases from V and 0 bases from J; junction bases left unmatched: 6. The CDR3 extends over 16 amino acids. CDR3 amino acids: CASSLTGDSSNQPQHF. DNA of the CDR3: TGCGCCAGCAGCCTGACAGGGGATTCTAGCAATCAGCCCCAGCATTTT.

This chain joins TRBV6-1 and TRBJ2-1; D possibly uses TRBD1 or TRBD2 (5 bases each). This CDR3 is 15 amino acids long. The ends were cut back, 6 bases at V and 3 bases at J, with 15 bases in the middle. Germline assignment: CDR1 MNHNS and CDR2 SASEGT. The CDR3 here is CASSSGTAFYNEQFF. CDR3 DNA: TGTGCCAGCAGCTCCGGGACCGCTTTCTACAATGAGCAGTTCTTC.

This clonotype was detected a few times. This rearrangement joins TRBV9 to TRBJ2-2; D not certain. Germline lookup yields CDR1 SGDLS and CDR2 YYNGEE. With 0 bases removed from V and 6 bases from J, the gap between germline ends came to 12 bases. The CDR3 extends over 15 amino acids. This CDR3 is CASSVALQDPGELFF. The CDR3 DNA is TGTGCCAGCAGCGTAGCTCTCCAAGACCCCGGGGAGCTGTTTTTT.

This clonotype has a single count. The chain combines TRBV20-1 with TRBJ2-3; D not resolved. Trimming shortened V by 6 bases and J by 0 bases, and 13 bases separated the two germline ends. The germline gives CDR1 DFQATT, CDR2 SNEGSKA (reference sequence). This CDR3 spans 14 amino acids. This CDR3 reads CSAIGPSSTDTQYF. The CDR3, as DNA: TGCAGTGCGATAGGACCCAGTAGCACAGATACGCAGTATTTT.

V is TRBV3-1 and J is TRBJ2-7; 9 nucleotides align to TRBD2. There are 17 residues in the CDR3. Looked up from germline, CDR1 is LGHDT and CDR2 is YNNKEL (reference sequence). The V gene end was trimmed by 0 bases and the J gene end by 3 bases; junction bases not matched to a gene: 9. As DNA, the CDR3 is TGTGCCAGCAGCCAAGATAGCCGGCTAGCGGGGAACTACGAGCAGTACTTC. Encoded protein: CASSQDSRLAGNYEQYF.

J is TRBJ1-4 and V is TRBV9; TRBD1 is a possible D gene (5 bases). Trimming took off 4 bases at V and 0 bases at J, with 19 bases between the two ends. Germline lookup yields CDR1 SGDLS and CDR2 YYNGEE. This CDR3 spans 18 amino acids. The CDR3 bases are TGTGCCAGCAGCCCCCGACGGGGGGACCTTGCAACTAATGAAAAACTGTTTTTT. The encoded protein is CASSPRRGDLATNEKLFF.

This clonotype was seen only a few times. V is TRBV6-1 and J is TRBJ2-2; D is perhaps TRBD2 (6 bases). Germline V lookup: CDR1 MNHNS, CDR2 SASEGT. The V end was cut by 6 bases, the J end by 0 bases, with 14 bases between. This CDR3 spans 16 amino acids. This chain's CDR3 is CASSHPSGPNTGELFF. In nucleotides, the CDR3 is TGTGCCAGCAGCCACCCAAGCGGGCCGAACACCGGGGAGCTGTTTTTT.

The rearrangement uses TRBV29-1 and TRBJ1-2, with a weak D call TRBD1 (5 bases). The V end lost 5 bases, the J end lost 6 bases, and 19 bases lay between the germline ends. Germline V gene data show CDR1 as SQVTM and CDR2 as ANQGSEA. The CDR3 covers 14 residues. DNA of the CDR3: TGCAGCGTTCTTACTCCGGGACGGCTGGATGGCTACACCTTC. This codes for CSVLTPGRLDGYTF.

The rearrangement joins TRBV7-9 to TRBJ2-2; perhaps D is TRBD1 or TRBD2 (5 bases each). CDR3 length: 18 residues. V gave up 3 bases and J gave up 1 base, with 18 bases separating them. Looked up from germline, CDR1 is SEHNR and CDR2 is FQNEAQ (reference sequence). The CDR3 coding sequence is TGTGCCAGCAGCTTTGAGGGGTGGAAGTTATTGAACACCGGGGAGCTGTTTTTT. Encoded protein: CASSFEGWKLLNTGELFF.

This clonotype was found many times. The J gene is TRBJ1-4, the V gene TRBV12-3 or TRBV12-4; tentatively, D is TRBD1 (5 bases). The CDR3 consists of 14 residues. The V end lost 5 bases, the J end lost 8 bases, and 15 bases lay between the germline ends. CDR3 protein: CASSPGTWGEKLFF. The CDR3 DNA follows: TGTGCCAGCAGTCCCGGGACTTGGGGCGAAAAACTGTTTTTT.

The V call is TRBV20-1, the J call TRBJ2-1, with 7 bases lining up with TRBD1. Germline-derived CDR1 and CDR2 are DFQATT and SNEGSKA (reference sequence). The ends lost 4 bases at V and 8 bases at J; junction bases unmatched: 11. This CDR3 contains 14 residues. For the CDR3, the DNA is TGCAGTGCTAACGACAGGGTTAATATCGATGAGCAGTTCTTC. Translated: CSANDRVNIDEQFF.

This clonotype was seen many times. CDR3 nucleotides: TGTGCCAGCAGTTTAGGGCAGGGTCAGGACGAGCAGTACTTC. Its translation is CASSLGQGQDEQYF. The rearrangement uses TRBV28 and TRBJ2-7; weak D call: TRBD1 (5 bases). Germline V gene data show CDR1 as MDHEN and CDR2 as SYDVKM. The CDR3 spans 14 residues. Trimming pared 2 bases from V and 5 bases from J, leaving 13 bases between.